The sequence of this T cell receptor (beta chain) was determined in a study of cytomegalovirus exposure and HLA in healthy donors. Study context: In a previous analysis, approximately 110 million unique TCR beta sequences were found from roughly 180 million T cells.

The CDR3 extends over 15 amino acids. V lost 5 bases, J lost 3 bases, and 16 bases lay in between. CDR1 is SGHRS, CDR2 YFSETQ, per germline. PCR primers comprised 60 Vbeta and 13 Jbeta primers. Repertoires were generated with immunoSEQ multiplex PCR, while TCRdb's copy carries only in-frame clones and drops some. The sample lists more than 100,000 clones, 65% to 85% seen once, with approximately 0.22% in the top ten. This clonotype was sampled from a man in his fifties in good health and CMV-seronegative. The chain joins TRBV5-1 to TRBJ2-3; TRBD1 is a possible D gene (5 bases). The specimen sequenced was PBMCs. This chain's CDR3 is CASRGLGVRTDTQYF. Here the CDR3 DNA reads TGCGCCAGCAGGGGGCTAGGGGTGAGGACAGATACGCAGTATTTT.